These T cell receptor beta chains were read from a single sample in a study of shared clonotypes between healthy human individuals. TCRdb's table, derived via immunoSEQ multiplex PCR, lists solely in-frame clones and lacks some. The table shows under 1,100,000 clones, with approximately 76% occurring only once. Sequenced input: memory CD4+ T cells sorted from blood. The receptors shown here come from a man aged 18 to 30 in good health. Both conserved end residues are part of each CDR3. D genes are given only for firm matches. The listing skips clone size in some rows; elsewhere it reads once, few, many or a size class.

d_gene: TRBD1; j_gene: TRBJ2-7; abundance: NA; v_gene: TRBV6-5; CDR3nt: TGTGCCAGCAGTTACAAGGACAGGGGGGGATACGAGCAGTACTTC; CDR3aa: CASSYKDRGGYEQYF
d_gene: NA; j_gene: TRBJ1-2; abundance: NA; v_gene: TRBV30; CDR3nt: TGTGCCCAGGGACTCACAGCTAACTATGGCTACACCTTC; CDR3aa: CAQGLTANYGYTF
d_gene: NA; j_gene: TRBJ1-2; abundance: NA; v_gene: TRBV5-1; CDR3nt: TGCGCCAGCAGCCCAAGGGCGAGAAACTATGGCTACACCTTC; CDR3aa: CASSPRARNYGYTF
d_gene: NA; j_gene: TRBJ2-1; abundance: NA; v_gene: TRBV11-3; CDR3nt: TGTGCCAGCAGCCTAGGAGGTGAGCGTCACCCAGGTGAGCAGTTCTTC; CDR3aa: CASSLGGERHPGEQFF
d_gene: NA; j_gene: TRBJ2-3; abundance: NA; v_gene: TRBV7-7; CDR3nt: TGTGCTAGCAGCTTAGGGGTGGGGGCCACAGATACGCAGTATTTT; CDR3aa: CASSLGVGATDTQYF
d_gene: NA; j_gene: TRBJ1-1; abundance: NA; v_gene: TRBV19; CDR3nt: TGTGCCAGTAGTATAAAGACGGGTGAAGCTTTCTTT; CDR3aa: CASSIKTGEAFF
d_gene: TRBD1; j_gene: TRBJ1-1; abundance: NA; v_gene: TRBV5-1; CDR3nt: TGCGCCAGCAGCTATCAACAGGGGACTGAAGCTTTCTTT; CDR3aa: CASSYQQGTEAFF
d_gene: NA; j_gene: TRBJ2-1; abundance: NA; v_gene: TRBV11-2; CDR3nt: TGTGCCAGCCGCATGTCGTCTAGTTACGGTGAGCAGTTCTTC; CDR3aa: CASRMSSSYGEQFF
d_gene: NA; j_gene: TRBJ1-5; abundance: NA; v_gene: TRBV7-2; CDR3nt: TGTGCCAGCAGCTTATTAGGGTATCAGCCCCAGCATTTT; CDR3aa: CASSLLGYQPQHF
d_gene: TRBD2; j_gene: TRBJ2-7; abundance: few; v_gene: TRBV29-1; CDR3nt: TGCAGCGTTGAATTCCCCGGGACTAGCAGCTACGAGCAGTACTTC; CDR3aa: CSVEFPGTSSYEQYF
d_gene: NA; j_gene: TRBJ2-5; abundance: NA; v_gene: TRBV4-3; CDR3nt: TGCGCCAGCAGCCAAGACTGGCGGGGACAAGAGACCCAGTACTTC; CDR3aa: CASSQDWRGQETQYF
d_gene: NA; j_gene: TRBJ1-5; abundance: NA; v_gene: TRBV27; CDR3nt: TGTGCCAGCAGTCTGAGGACATCTCCATATAGCAATCAGCCCCAGCATTTT; CDR3aa: CASSLRTSPYSNQPQHF
d_gene: NA; j_gene: TRBJ1-2; abundance: NA; v_gene: TRBV9; CDR3nt: TGTGCCAGCAGTGACCGGGGGACAACTAACTATGGCTACACCTTC; CDR3aa: CASSDRGTTNYGYTF
d_gene: TRBD2; j_gene: TRBJ2-1; abundance: NA; v_gene: TRBV19; CDR3nt: TGTGCCAGTAGTATAAGCGGGGGGAGACACAATGAGCAGTTCTTC; CDR3aa: CASSISGGRHNEQFF
d_gene: TRBD1; j_gene: TRBJ2-5; abundance: NA; v_gene: TRBV11-2; CDR3nt: TGTGCCAGCAGCTTAGCCGGGACAGGGGTAAAGACCCAGTACTTC; CDR3aa: CASSLAGTGVKTQYF
d_gene: TRBD2; j_gene: TRBJ2-5; abundance: NA; v_gene: TRBV7-6; CDR3nt: TGTGCCAGCAGCCCAAGGGACTACCCTGGGGAGACCCAGTACTTC; CDR3aa: CASSPRDYPGETQYF
d_gene: TRBD1; j_gene: TRBJ1-1; abundance: NA; v_gene: TRBV9; CDR3nt: TGTGCCAGCAGCCTAGGACAGGGGGCGGACACTGAAGCTTTCTTT; CDR3aa: CASSLGQGADTEAFF
d_gene: TRBD2; j_gene: TRBJ2-3; abundance: NA; v_gene: TRBV11-2; CDR3nt: TGTGCCAGCAGCTTAGTAGGGAGGGGTGGAGATACGCAGTATTTT; CDR3aa: CASSLVGRGGDTQYF
d_gene: NA; j_gene: TRBJ2-3; abundance: NA; v_gene: TRBV27; CDR3nt: TGTGCCAGCAGTCCCGGGGGATCGCAGTATTTT; CDR3aa: CASSPGGSQYF
d_gene: NA; j_gene: TRBJ1-5; abundance: NA; v_gene: TRBV2; CDR3nt: TGTGCCAGCAGAAAGGATGCAGGGTACAATCAGCCCCAGCATTTT; CDR3aa: CASRKDAGYNQPQHF